Following are 18 T cell receptor beta chains from one sample sequenced in a study of preoperative IRX-2 immunotherapy in early breast cancer. Treatment meaning: preoperative locoregional IRX-2 cytokine immunotherapy. Data came from immunoSEQ multiplex PCR; TCRdb stores just in-frame clones and leaves some out. The sample contains more than 30,000 clones, around nine tenths of which appear only once. The sample consisted of tumor tissue, taken after IRX-2 immunotherapy. These receptors were collected from a human donor with breast cancer.

This chain uses TRBV28 with TRBJ1-2, with D possibly matching TRBD1 (5 bases). This CDR3 region has 14 residues. The ends were cut back, 2 bases at V and 4 bases at J, with 11 bases in the middle. CDR1 is MDHEN, CDR2 SYDVKM, per germline. This CDR3 reads CASSLLRAAYGYTF. The CDR3 nucleotides read TGTGCCAGCAGTTTACTCAGGGCGGCCTATGGCTACACCTTC.

This clone was detected only a few times. The DNA holds an ambiguous or unread base, and X denotes its residue. V gene TRBV6-8 combines with J gene TRBJ2-1; D not certain. Per the germline V gene, CDR1 is MNHGY and CDR2 is SAAAGT. V lost 3 bases, J lost 8 bases, and 17 bases lay in between. The CDR3 spans 15 residues. The DNA of the CDR3 is TGTGCCAGCAGTTATGCGGATAGGGCGRGAGATGAGCAGTTCTTC. Amino acid sequence: CASSYADRAXDEQFF.

This clone occurred once. The V and J genes are TRBV18 and TRBJ1-5, with 8 nucleotides matching TRBD1. In germline, CDR1 is KGHSH, CDR2 LQKENI. The CDR3 totals 15 residues. J gave up 1 base and V 3 bases, and 2 bases lay outside the gene matches. For the CDR3, the DNA is TGTGCCAGCTCACCGGACAGGGTAAGCAATCAGCCCCAGCATTTT. Its translation: CASSPDRVSNQPQHF.

The chain carries TRBV11-3 and TRBJ2-1, with unresolved D. This CDR3 is 16 amino acids long. CDR1 is SGHNT and CDR2 is YENEEA in the germline V gene. V shed 5 bases and J shed 1 base, with 15 bases lying between them. The DNA for the CDR3 is TGTGCCAGCAGCCTGAGAGGAGATTTGTCCTACAATGAGCAGTTCTTC. Its protein is CASSLRGDLSYNEQFF.

This clone appeared once. The chain joins TRBV23-1 to TRBJ1-3, with D tentatively TRBD1 (6 bases). TRBV23-1 is marked as an open reading frame, function uncertain. The CDR3 runs 15 residues. V lost 6 bases and J lost 0, with 12 bases in between. CDR3 amino acids: CASSWTAFSGNTIYF. As DNA, the CDR3 is TGCGCCAGCAGCTGGACAGCTTTCTCTGGAAACACCATATATTTT.

V gene TRBV11-3 combines with J gene TRBJ1-2; 10 bases fit TRBD1. The J segment lost 8 bases and the V segment lost 1 base, leaving 4 bases of the junction unmatched. The germline V gene encodes CDR1 SGHNT and CDR2 YENEEA. The CDR3 is 14 amino acids. The CDR3 DNA reads TGTGCCAGCAGCTTAGGACAGGGGGCGCGAGGCTACACCTTC. This gives the protein CASSLGQGARGYTF.

This clone was seen a few times. The chain couples TRBV28 to TRBJ1-3; 7 nucleotides line up with TRBD1. J gave up 5 bases and V 7 bases, and 17 bases lay outside the gene matches. Germline V gene lookup returns CDR1 MDHEN and CDR2 SYDVKM. The CDR3 has 17 amino acids. CDR3: CASTLYSLGTVRNTIYF. CDR3 nucleotide sequence: TGTGCCAGCACCCTATATTCTTTGGGGACAGTACGAAACACCATATATTTT.

V gene TRBV11-3 combines with J gene TRBJ1-1, with 9 bases fitting TRBD1. The germline gives CDR1 SGHNT, CDR2 YENEEA. Trimming at V came to 5 bases and at J to 2 bases, leaving 3 bases not matched to a gene. The CDR3 sequence is 14 residues long. CDR3 sequence (DNA): TGTGCCAGCAGCGTGACAGGGGGTAACACTGAAGCTTTCTTT. Translating it yields CASSVTGGNTEAFF.

This clone was seen once. The chain carries TRBV6-7 and TRBJ2-7; TRBD2 matches 11 bases. TRBV6-7 is noted as an ORF with a role that remains uncertain. The CDR3 totals 15 residues. After removal of 6 bases from V and 1 base from J, the junction contained 5 bases not matched to a gene. The CDR3 region is CASRTGLAGSYEQYV. Here the CDR3 DNA reads TGTGCCAGCAGGACTGGACTAGCGGGTTCCTACGAGCAGTACGTC.

The chain carries TRBV14 and TRBJ2-2; D may be TRBD1 (5 bases). CDR1 is SGHDN and CDR2 is FVKESK in the germline V gene. V shed 4 bases and J shed 8 bases, with 17 bases lying between them. This CDR3 has 15 amino acids. CDR3 nucleotides: TGTGCCAGCAGCCCCCAGCTTGGGGCCACTGGGGAGCTGTTTTTT. Translating gives CASSPQLGATGELFF.

This rearrangement joins TRBV6-8 to TRBJ1-5, with D possibly matching TRBD1 (6 bases). The germline V and J ends were trimmed by 10 bases and 3 bases, with 25 bases remaining between them. CDR3 length: 17 amino acids. Germline V gene data show CDR1 as MNHGY and CDR2 as SAAAGT. CDR3 DNA sequence: TGTGCCATCACAGTTGAAACGGGGGACATTTTCAATCAGCCCCAGCATTTT. It translates to CAITVETGDIFNQPQHF.

The chain recombines TRBV19 with TRBJ1-5; D is undetermined. CDR1 is LNHDA, CDR2 SQIVND, per germline (reference sequence). The germline V and J ends were trimmed by 2 bases and 3 bases, with 5 bases remaining between them. The CDR3 loop spans 13 amino acids. The CDR3 here is CASSILVNQPQHF. CDR3 sequence (DNA): TGTGCCAGTAGTATATTAGTCAATCAGCCCCAGCATTTT.

This clone was picked up a small number of times. The chain employs TRBV6-8 and TRBJ1-4, with TRBD1 matching over 9 bases. The CDR3 contains 17 residues. J gave up 6 bases and V 5 bases, and 13 bases lay outside the gene matches. The germline V gene has CDR1 MNHGY and CDR2 SAAAGT. CDR3 nucleotides: TGTGCCAGCAGTGAGACTCTGGGACAGGGATCGGATGAAAAACTGTTTTTT. It translates to CASSETLGQGSDEKLFF.

The rearrangement uses TRBV6-7 and TRBJ2-7, with D uncertain. TRBV6-7 is marked as an open reading frame, function uncertain. V was cut by 4 bases and J by 7 bases, with 17 bases left in between. The CDR3 loop spans 14 amino acids. The CDR3 bases are TGTGCCAGCAGTTCAGGTTTGGAGTACGTGGAGCAGTACGTC. Its protein is CASSSGLEYVEQYV.

V usage is TRBV6-8 and J usage is TRBJ1-6; D might be TRBD1 (5 bases). This CDR3 spans 12 amino acids. V shed 2 bases and J shed 15 bases, with 11 bases lying between them. CDR1 is MNHGY and CDR2 is SAAAGT in the germline V gene. DNA for the CDR3: TGTGCCAGCAGTTACGCAGGGAAGAACCTCCACTTT. It is translated as CASSYAGKNLHF.

The chain couples TRBV18 to TRBJ2-3; D not resolved. This CDR3 has 16 residues. Between the trimmed V and J ends, which lost 0 bases and 3 bases, there was a span of 13 bases. Germline CDR1 KGHSH, CDR2 LQKENI. CDR3 bases: TGTGCCAGCTCACCACCGGTACGGGTTCGGACAGATACGCAGTATTTT. Protein sequence: CASSPPVRVRTDTQYF.

The J gene is TRBJ2-2, the V gene TRBV7-7; unclear D gene. The germline V gene has CDR1 SSHAT and CDR2 FNYEAQ (reference sequence). With 5 bases removed from V and 3 bases from J, the gap between germline ends came to 13 bases. The CDR3 extends over 15 amino acids. CDR3 sequence reads: CASSQANLDTGELFF. CDR3 nucleotides: TGTGCCAGCAGCCAAGCGAATCTCGACACCGGGGAGCTGTTTTTT. The full variable domain, completed using reference TRBV7-7 and TRBJ2-2, is GAGVSQSPRYKVTKRGQDVTLRCDPISSHATLYWYQQALGQGPEFLTYFNYEAQPDKSGLPSDRFSAERPEGSISTLTIQRTEQRDSAMYRCASSQANLDTGELFFGEGSRLTVL.

The chain has TRBV19 and TRBJ2-2; no clear D gene. This CDR3 has 12 amino acids. With 7 bases removed from V and 6 bases from J, the gap between germline ends came to 9 bases. Germline V gives CDR1 LNHDA, CDR2 SQIVND (reference sequence). CDR3 in DNA: TGTGCCAGTAATTCTGTCTCCGGGGAGCTGTTTTTT. Translated: CASNSVSGELFF.